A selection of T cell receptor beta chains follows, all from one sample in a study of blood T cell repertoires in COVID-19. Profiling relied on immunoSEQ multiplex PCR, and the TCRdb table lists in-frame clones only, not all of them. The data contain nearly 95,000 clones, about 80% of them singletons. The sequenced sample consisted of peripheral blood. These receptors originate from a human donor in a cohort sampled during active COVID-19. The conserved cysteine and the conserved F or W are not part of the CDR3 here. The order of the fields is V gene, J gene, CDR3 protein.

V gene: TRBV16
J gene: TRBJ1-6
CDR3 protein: ASSQYENSPLH

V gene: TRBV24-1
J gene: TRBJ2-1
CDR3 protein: ATGDRNNEQF

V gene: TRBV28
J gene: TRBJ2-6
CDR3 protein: ASSLRTAGANVLT

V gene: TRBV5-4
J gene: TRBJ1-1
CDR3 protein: ASSLAGVTEAF

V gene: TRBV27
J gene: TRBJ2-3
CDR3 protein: ASSPYSGRATDTQY

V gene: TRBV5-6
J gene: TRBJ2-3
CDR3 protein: ASSFTSGSTFRADTQY

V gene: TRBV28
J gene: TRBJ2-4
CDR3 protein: ASSFDGDGAKNIQY

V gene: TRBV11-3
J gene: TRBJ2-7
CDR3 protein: ASSLGGDREQY

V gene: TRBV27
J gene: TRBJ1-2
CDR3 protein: ASSRQGYGYT

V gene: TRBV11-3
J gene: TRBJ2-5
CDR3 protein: ASSLTGTGAGETQY

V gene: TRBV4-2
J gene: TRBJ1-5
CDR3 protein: ASSQDLRQPQH

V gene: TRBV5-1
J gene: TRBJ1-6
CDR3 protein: ASSLATGRHNSPLH

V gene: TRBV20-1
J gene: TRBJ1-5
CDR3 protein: SASLYNSQDQPQH

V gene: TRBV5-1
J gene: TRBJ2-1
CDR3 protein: ASSWGGDEQF

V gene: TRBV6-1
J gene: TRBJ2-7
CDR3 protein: ASSGAHGTGTSGPYEQY

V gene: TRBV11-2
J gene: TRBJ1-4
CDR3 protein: ASSRDSYNEKLF

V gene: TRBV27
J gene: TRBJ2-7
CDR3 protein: ASSPLLASYEQY

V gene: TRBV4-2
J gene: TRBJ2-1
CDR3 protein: ASSGRGSSGSPLSNEQF

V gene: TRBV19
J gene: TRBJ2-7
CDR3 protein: ASSAGTGGLYEQY

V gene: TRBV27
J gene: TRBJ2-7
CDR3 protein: ASSLKGTSGSYEQY

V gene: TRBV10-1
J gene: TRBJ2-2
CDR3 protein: ASSGERAGTGELF

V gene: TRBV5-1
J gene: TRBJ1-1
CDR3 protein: ASSTSGQGVTEAF

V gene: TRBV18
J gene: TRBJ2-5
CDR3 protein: ASSPVGGETQY

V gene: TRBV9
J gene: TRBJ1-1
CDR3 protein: ASSVGQGAVVS

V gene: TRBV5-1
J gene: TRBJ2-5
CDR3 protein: ASRQGGGSEETQY

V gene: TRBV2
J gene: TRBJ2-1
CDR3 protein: ASSRTGYNEQF

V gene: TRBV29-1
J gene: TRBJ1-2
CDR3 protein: SVKGGADYGYT

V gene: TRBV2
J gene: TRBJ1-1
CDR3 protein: ASRSTGVATEAF

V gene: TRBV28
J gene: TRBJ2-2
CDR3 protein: ASRLANTGELF

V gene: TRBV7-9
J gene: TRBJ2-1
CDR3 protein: ASSYGQGGYNEQF

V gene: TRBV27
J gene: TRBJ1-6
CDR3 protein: ASWGQGHNSPLH

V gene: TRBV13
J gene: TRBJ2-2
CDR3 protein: ASSSRGGPTGELF

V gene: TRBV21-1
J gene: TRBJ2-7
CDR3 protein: ASSIRDTSRSDGAYEQY

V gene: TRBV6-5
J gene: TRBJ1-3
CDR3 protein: ASSYSTQNPRNTIY

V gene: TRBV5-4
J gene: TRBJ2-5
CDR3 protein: ASSLRREQETQY

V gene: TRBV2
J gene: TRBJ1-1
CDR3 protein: ASRAQTGEAF

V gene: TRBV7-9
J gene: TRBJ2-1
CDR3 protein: ASSLATTASSYNEQF

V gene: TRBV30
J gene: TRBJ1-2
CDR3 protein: AWSVLPIQGQD

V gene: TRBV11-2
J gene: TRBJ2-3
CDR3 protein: ASSRSGSNTDTQY

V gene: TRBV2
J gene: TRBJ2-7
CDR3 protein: ASEPRQGTYEQY

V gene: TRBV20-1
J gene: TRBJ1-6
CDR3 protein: SASSSYAGQGVRGHNSPLH

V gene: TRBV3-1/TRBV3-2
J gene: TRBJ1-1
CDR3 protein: ASSARVNTEAF

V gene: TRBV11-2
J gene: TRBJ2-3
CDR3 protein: ASSRRGSTDTQY

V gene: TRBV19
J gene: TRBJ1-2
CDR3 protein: ASGGLAGEGYGYT

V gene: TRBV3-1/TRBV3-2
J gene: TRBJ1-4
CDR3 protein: ASSQESGAAEKLF

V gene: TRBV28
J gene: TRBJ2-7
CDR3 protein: ASSLGVRKDGSYEQY

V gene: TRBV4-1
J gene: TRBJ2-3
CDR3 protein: ASSPGVRRDTQY

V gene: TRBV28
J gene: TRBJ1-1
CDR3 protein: ASSYHRGRAEAF

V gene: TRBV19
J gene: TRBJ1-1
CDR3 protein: ASSIGQPNTEAF

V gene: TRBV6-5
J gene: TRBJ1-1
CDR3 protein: ASSPRDSYTEAF

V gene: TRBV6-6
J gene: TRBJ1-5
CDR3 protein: ASSYSSGGQPQH

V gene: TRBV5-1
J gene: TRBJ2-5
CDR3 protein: ASSLDGGGRQTQY

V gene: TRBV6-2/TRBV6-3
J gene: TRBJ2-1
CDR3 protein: ASSYTSGGARF

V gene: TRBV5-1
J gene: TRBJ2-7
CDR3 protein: ASSSRTSGAFYEQY

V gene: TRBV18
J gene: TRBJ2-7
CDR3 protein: ASSSSDRGEQY

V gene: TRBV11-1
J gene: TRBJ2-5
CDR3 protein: ASSLGRPGGETQY

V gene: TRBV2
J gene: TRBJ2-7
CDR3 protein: ASTGSGAGSYEQY

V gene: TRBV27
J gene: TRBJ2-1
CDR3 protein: ATRAGLGNEQF

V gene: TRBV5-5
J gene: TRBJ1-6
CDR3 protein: ASSGGQPINSPLH